This TCR beta chain emerged from a study of blood T cells in healthy people across ages. Study results and limitations: A roughly linear fall in TCR beta diversity per million T cells was seen with increasing age.

Next came a second PCR, run for about 7 to 12 cycles, which used a sample-barcoded 5' primer along with a J-beta primer mix. TCRdb redid the calling of the 5' RACE reads with MiXCR, one entry per CDR3 protein. The table shows about 1.5 million distinct CDR3 sequences, with approximately 38% occurring only once. At least 6.5 million PBMCs were isolated per sample. Extraction yielded at least 6 micrograms of total RNA per sample. Comments on this clonotype: Its antigen is unidentified.

The receptor comes from a woman between 18 and 29 years old in good health. Sequencing was performed on blood.

In DNA, the CDR3 is TGCAGCGTTGTAGGGGGGGCAGGGACTGAAGCTTTCTTT. As protein: CSVVGGAGTEAFF. The V gene is TRBV29-1, the J gene TRBJ1-1; maybe TRBD1 (6 bases). This CDR3 is built from 13 residues. Trimming left V 4 bases short and J 5 bases short, with 14 bases between. CDR1 SQVTM and CDR2 ANQGSEA come from the germline V gene.